The rows below give T cell receptor beta chains drawn from one sample of a study of cytomegalovirus exposure and HLA in healthy donors. The data were produced by immunoSEQ multiplex PCR, yet TCRdb's version contains in-frame clones alone and is incomplete. The data hold some 320,000 clones, with about nine tenths observed a single time. The sequenced sample was PBMCs. The source of these receptors is a woman in her 30s in good health and CMV-seropositive. Both conserved end residues are part of each CDR3.

v_call	j_call	cdr3_aa
TRBV5-4	TRBJ2-2	CASSLDWTGELFF
TRBV30	TRBJ1-5	CAWSRDRGNQPQHF
TRBV6-5	TRBJ1-6	CASRSGTAYNSPLHF
TRBV28	TRBJ2-2	CATPTGELFF
TRBV29-1	TRBJ1-1	CSASGTGANTEAFF
TRBV6-5	TRBJ1-2	CASSLRTGDGYTF
TRBV5-4	TRBJ2-3	CASSRGIAGATDTQYF
TRBV6-5	TRBJ1-2	CASSSFGLYGYTF
TRBV9	TRBJ1-2	CASSGGTGLTAYGYTF
TRBV6-1	TRBJ1-2	CASGDREGYGYTF
TRBV5-4	TRBJ2-7	CASSPHRDEQYF
TRBV28	TRBJ2-3	CASSLPSGTGAGDTQYF
TRBV5-6	TRBJ1-2	CASSLAGRVNYGYTF
TRBV28	TRBJ1-2	CASSLPPGNYGYTF
TRBV6-5	TRBJ1-4	CASSYAGQLNEKLFF
TRBV6-1	TRBJ2-7	CASTGLYEQYF
TRBV5-4	TRBJ1-2	CASSFQVDGYTF